A selection of T cell receptor beta chains follows, all from one sample in a study of T-cell memory formation after mild COVID-19. TCRdb re-derived calls from the 5' RACE reads in MiXCR, one entry per CDR3 protein. The data contain about 600,000 distinct CDR3 sequences, approximately 21% of them singletons. The sample taken for sequencing was PBMCs or a T cell subset sorted from them (not recorded which). The receptors here all came from an adult woman who had mild COVID-19 (a few samples of this study predate the infection). Cell type and time point are not known. The CDR3 runs from the conserved cysteine through the conserved F or W. D genes are given only for firm matches. Clone size is shown for a subset of rows, as once, few, many or a class of expanded clone.

>TRBV11-3|NA|14|few|TRBJ2-1
TGTGCCAGCAGCTTAGATAGTTGGCAGGTTGAGCAGTTCTTC
CASSLDSWQVEQFF
>TRBV7-9|TRBD2|15|NA|TRBJ2-7
TGTGCCAGCAGCCCGGAGGGGACTAGCGGCTACGAGCAGTACTTC
CASSPEGTSGYEQYF
>TRBV5-1|NA|14|NA|TRBJ2-7
TGCGCCAGCAGCAATATACTCAACAAGGGGGAGCAGTACTTC
CASSNILNKGEQYF
>TRBV7-2|NA|13|few|TRBJ2-7
TGTGCCAGCAGCTCCGCGGCCCTCGGGGAGCAGTACTTC
CASSSAALGEQYF
>TRBV12-3/TRBV12-4|NA|16|NA|TRBJ2-1
TGTGCCAGCAGTCCACCGGGGGTGGCTGGGGGCAATGAGCAGTTCTTC
CASSPPGVAGGNEQFF
>TRBV21-1|NA|12|NA|TRBJ1-2
TGTGCCAGCAGCAAAGCTGGCTATGGCTACACCTTC
CASSKAGYGYTF
>TRBV7-9|TRBD1|15|few|TRBJ2-3
TGTGCCAGCAGCGCCCCCCCAGGGGGTCTAGATACGCAGTATTTT
CASSAPPGGLDTQYF
>TRBV7-2|TRBD2|18|few|TRBJ2-7
TGTGCCAGCAGCCCATGGGCCCCACTAGCGGGGGGCTCCTACGAGCAGTACTTC
CASSPWAPLAGGSYEQYF
>TRBV7-2|TRBD2|15|many|TRBJ2-1
TGTGCCAGCAGCTTGGTGGCGGGAGGGTACAATGAGCAGTTCTTC
CASSLVAGGYNEQFF
>TRBV7-8|NA|15|NA|TRBJ2-5
TGTGCCAGCAGCTTGGGTTACAGTGCTCAAGAGACCCAGTACTTC
CASSLGYSAQETQYF
>TRBV4-3|TRBD1|16|few|TRBJ1-1
TGCGCCAGCAGCCTAGGGACAGGGGGCATGAACACTGAAGCTTTCTTT
CASSLGTGGMNTEAFF
>TRBV3-1|TRBD2|16|NA|TRBJ2-7
TGTGCCAGCAGCGAAACTTCTAGCGGGGGGACCATCGAGCAGTACTTC
CASSETSSGGTIEQYF
>TRBV7-9|TRBD2|17|NA|TRBJ2-7
TGTGCCAGCAGCTTAGCCCCGACTAGCGGGGATCACTACGAGCAGTACTTC
CASSLAPTSGDHYEQYF
>TRBV7-7|TRBD2|17|NA|TRBJ2-1
TGTGCTAGCAGCTTAGCAAGCGGGAGGTCTTCCTACAATGAGCAGTTCTTC
CASSLASGRSSYNEQFF
>TRBV24-1|NA|16|NA|TRBJ1-2
TGTGCCACCAGTGACTCCACCAACCTGGGGGCCTATGGCTACACCTTC
CATSDSTNLGAYGYTF
>TRBV20-1|TRBD2|15|few|TRBJ2-3
TGCAGTGCTAGGGCCGGGACTACAAGCACAGATACGCAGTATTTT
CSARAGTTSTDTQYF
>TRBV9|TRBD2|16|NA|TRBJ2-2
TGTGCCAGCAGCGGTAGCGGGGAATCGAACACCGGGGAGCTGTTTTTT
CASSGSGESNTGELFF
>TRBV28|TRBD1|15|NA|TRBJ1-2
TGTGCCAGCAGCCCTTCCCCGGGACAGGGGGATGGCTACACCTTC
CASSPSPGQGDGYTF
>TRBV7-9|TRBD1|15|few|TRBJ1-5
TGTGCCAGCAGCTTAGCGACAGGGAAAAATCAGCCCCAGCATTTT
CASSLATGKNQPQHF
>TRBV7-2|NA|14|many|TRBJ1-2
TGTGCCAGCAGCTTAAACGGACAGTATAATGGCTACACCTTC
CASSLNGQYNGYTF
>TRBV12-3/TRBV12-4|NA|15|NA|TRBJ1-5
TGTGCCAGCACCAAAGGGAAGGTGGTGGATCAGCCCCAGCATTTT
CASTKGKVVDQPQHF
>TRBV9|NA|13|few|TRBJ2-1
TGTGCCAGCAGCAGAGAGAACGGGGGTGAGCAGTTCTTC
CASSRENGGEQFF
>TRBV5-5|NA|12|many|TRBJ2-7
TGTGCCAGCCGTCGGGACTTCTACGAGCAGTACTTC
CASRRDFYEQYF
>TRBV7-3|NA|16|few|TRBJ2-3
TGTGCCAGCAGCTTACGAGGGGAAGAGCTCACAGATACGCAGTATTTT
CASSLRGEELTDTQYF
>TRBV10-2|NA|14|many|TRBJ2-1
TGCGCCAGCAGATCTAGGAGCTCCTACAATGAGCAGTTCTTC
CASRSRSSYNEQFF
>TRBV27|NA|12|NA|TRBJ1-2
TGTGCCAGCAGGTCAGGGGCGGGAGGCTACACCTTC
CASRSGAGGYTF
>TRBV20-1|NA|15|few|TRBJ2-2
TGCAGTGCTAGGAACCCCCAGGGGCGCAGCGGGGAGCTGTTTTTT
CSARNPQGRSGELFF
>TRBV29-1|NA|14|few|TRBJ2-5
TGCAGCGTTGAAGATCGGGGCAGGGAAGAGACCCAGTACTTC
CSVEDRGREETQYF
>TRBV24-1|NA|15|NA|TRBJ2-5
TGTGACACCAGTGACTCGTTAATGGAAGGGGAGACCCAGTACTTC
CDTSDSLMEGETQYF
>TRBV30|NA|13|few|TRBJ1-1
TGTGCCTGGAGTCCCACTGGGTACACTGAAGCTTTCTTT
CAWSPTGYTEAFF
>TRBV30|NA|14|NA|TRBJ2-7
TGTGCCTGGAGGATCGATCACTCTGCCTACGAGCAGTACTTC
CAWRIDHSAYEQYF
>TRBV5-6|TRBD2|14|few|TRBJ2-1
TGTGCCAGCAGCTTGACGGCGGGGGGTGGTGAGCAGTTCTTC
CASSLTAGGGEQFF
>TRBV15|NA|14|few|TRBJ1-1
TGTGCCACCAGCAGCGTCGATCTGAACACTGAAGCTTTCTTT
CATSSVDLNTEAFF
>TRBV6-5|TRBD1|10|once|TRBJ1-4
TGTGCCAGCAGCTACGGACAGGGACTTTTT
CASSYGQGLF
>TRBV4-2|TRBD1|21|NA|TRBJ2-1
TGTGCCAGCAGCCAAGTCCCCCCGGGACAGGGGGCTTCGGGAGGTTACAATGAGCAGTTCTTC
CASSQVPPGQGASGGYNEQFF
>TRBV15|TRBD1|15|NA|TRBJ2-7
TGTGCCACCAGCAGGGACCCGCAGGGGGCTTTCGAGCAGTACTTC
CATSRDPQGAFEQYF
>TRBV4-2|TRBD1|14|once|TRBJ2-5
TGTGCCAGCAGCCAAAGCGACAGGGGAGAGACCCAGTACTTC
CASSQSDRGETQYF
>TRBV9|TRBD2|15|few|TRBJ2-1
TGTGCCAGCACCAGGACTAGCGGGGGGGACAATGAGCAGTTCTTC
CASTRTSGGDNEQFF
>TRBV6-5|TRBD1|13|NA|TRBJ1-2
TGTGCCAGCAGACGGACAGGGGACGCTGGCTACACCTTC
CASRRTGDAGYTF
>TRBV7-2|TRBD1|15|NA|TRBJ2-2
TGTGCCAGCAGCTCTAGACAGGGGAAGGGCGGGGAGCTGTTTTTT
CASSSRQGKGGELFF
>TRBV7-2|TRBD2|19|many|TRBJ2-1
TGTGCCAGCAGTCAGTTCTCCGGGACTAGCGGGACTAGATACAATGAGCAGTTCTTC
CASSQFSGTSGTRYNEQFF
>TRBV7-8|TRBD2|15|NA|TRBJ2-7
TGTGCCAGCAGCTTAGCGACGACTAGCTTCGACGAGCAGTACTTC
CASSLATTSFDEQYF
>TRBV30|NA|13|NA|TRBJ2-7
TGTGCCTGGAGTGTAACTGAGGGCTACGAGCAGTACTTC
CAWSVTEGYEQYF
>TRBV20-1|NA|12|few|TRBJ2-3
TGCAGTGCAGGAGGGGAGGCAGATACGCAGTATTTT
CSAGGEADTQYF
>TRBV20-1|TRBD2|15|few|TRBJ2-2
TGCAGTGCTAGAGATACTAGCGGGAGGGCCGGGGAGCTGTTTTTT
CSARDTSGRAGELFF